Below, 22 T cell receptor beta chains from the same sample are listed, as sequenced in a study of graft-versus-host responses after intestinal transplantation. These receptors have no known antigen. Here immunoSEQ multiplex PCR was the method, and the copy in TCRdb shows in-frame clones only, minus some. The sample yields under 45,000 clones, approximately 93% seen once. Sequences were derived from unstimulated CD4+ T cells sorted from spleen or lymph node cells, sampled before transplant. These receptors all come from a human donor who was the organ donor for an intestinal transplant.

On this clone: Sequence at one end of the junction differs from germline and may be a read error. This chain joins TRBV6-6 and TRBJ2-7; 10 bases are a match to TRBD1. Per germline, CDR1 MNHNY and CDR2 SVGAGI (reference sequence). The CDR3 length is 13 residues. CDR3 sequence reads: CAIRQGATTLQDF. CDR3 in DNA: TGTGCCATACGACAGGGGGCCACAACCCTTCAGGACTTC.

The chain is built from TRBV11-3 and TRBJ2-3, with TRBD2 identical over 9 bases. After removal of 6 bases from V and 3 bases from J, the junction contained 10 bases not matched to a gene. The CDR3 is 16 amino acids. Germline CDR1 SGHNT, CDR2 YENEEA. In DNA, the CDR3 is TGTGCCAGCAGTCCTCAGGCGGGGGGGCGTACAGATACGCAGTATTTT. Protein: CASSPQAGGRTDTQYF. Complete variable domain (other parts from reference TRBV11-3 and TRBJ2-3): EAGVVQSPRYKIIEKKQPVAFWCNPISGHNTLYWYLQNLGQGPELLIRYENEEAVDDSQLPKDRFSAERLKGVDSTLKIQPAELGDSAVYLCASSPQAGGRTDTQYFGPGTRLTVL.

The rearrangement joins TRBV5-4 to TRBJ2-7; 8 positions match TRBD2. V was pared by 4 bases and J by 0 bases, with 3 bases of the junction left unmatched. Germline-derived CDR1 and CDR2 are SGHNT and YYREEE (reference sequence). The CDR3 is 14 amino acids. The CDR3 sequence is CASSQGTSSYEQYF. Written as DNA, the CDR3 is TGTGCCAGCAGCCAAGGGACTAGCTCCTACGAGCAGTACTTC.

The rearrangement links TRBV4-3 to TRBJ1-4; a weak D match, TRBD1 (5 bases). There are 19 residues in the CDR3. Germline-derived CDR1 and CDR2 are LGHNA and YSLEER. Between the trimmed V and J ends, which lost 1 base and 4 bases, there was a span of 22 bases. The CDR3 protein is CASSQGVVVPIRVNEKLFF. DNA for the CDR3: TGCGCCAGCAGCCAAGGGGTGGTGGTACCCATCAGGGTTAATGAAAAACTGTTTTTT.

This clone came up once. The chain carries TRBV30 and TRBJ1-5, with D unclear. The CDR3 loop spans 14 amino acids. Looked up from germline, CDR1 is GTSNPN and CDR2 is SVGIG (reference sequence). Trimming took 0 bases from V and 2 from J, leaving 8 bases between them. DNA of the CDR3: TGTGCCTGGAGTGTAGTGCTGGGCAATCAGCCCCAGCATTTT. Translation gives CAWSVVLGNQPQHF.

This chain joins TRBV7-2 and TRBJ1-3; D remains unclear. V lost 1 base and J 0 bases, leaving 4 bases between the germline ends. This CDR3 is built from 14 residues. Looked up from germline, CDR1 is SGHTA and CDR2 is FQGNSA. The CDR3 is CASSLGHSGNTIYF. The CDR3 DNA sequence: TGTGCCAGCAGCTTAGGACACTCTGGAAACACCATATATTTT.

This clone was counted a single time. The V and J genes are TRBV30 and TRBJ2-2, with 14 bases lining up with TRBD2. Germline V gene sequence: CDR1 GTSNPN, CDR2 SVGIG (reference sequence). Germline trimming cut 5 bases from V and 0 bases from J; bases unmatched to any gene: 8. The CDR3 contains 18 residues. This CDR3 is CAWAQGTSGGTNTGELFF. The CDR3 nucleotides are TGTGCCTGGGCTCAGGGGACTAGCGGGGGAACGAACACCGGGGAGCTGTTTTTT.

CDR3 sequence: CASSLKFGDRGLSGATEAFF. DNA of the CDR3: TGTGCCAGCAGCTTGAAATTTGGGGACAGGGGACTCTCAGGTGCCACTGAAGCTTTCTTT. The chain couples TRBV5-8 to TRBJ1-1; 10 nucleotides agree with TRBD1. The CDR3 loop spans 20 amino acids. In germline, CDR1 is SGHTS, CDR2 YDEGEE. V trimming: 1 base; J trimming: 4 bases; junction bases outside the gene matches: 19.

CDR3 coding DNA: TGTGCCAGCAGTGAAAGTGACAGGGGGCATGGCTACACCTTC. Its translation: CASSESDRGHGYTF. The V call is TRBV6-1, the J call TRBJ1-2, with TRBD1 matching 10 bases. Germline V gene data show CDR1 as MNHNS and CDR2 as SASEGT. Trimming at V came to 2 bases and at J to 6 bases, leaving 3 bases not matched to a gene. The CDR3 totals 14 residues.

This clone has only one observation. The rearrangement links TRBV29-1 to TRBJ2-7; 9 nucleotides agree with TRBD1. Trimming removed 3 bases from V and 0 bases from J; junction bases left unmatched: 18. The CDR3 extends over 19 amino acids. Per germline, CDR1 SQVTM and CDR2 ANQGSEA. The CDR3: CSVELVGQGRNPSSYEQYF. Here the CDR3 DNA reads TGCAGCGTTGAGTTGGTGGGACAGGGACGAAACCCGAGCTCCTACGAGCAGTACTTC.

CDR3: CASSLGQSYGYTF. The CDR3 DNA sequence: TGCGCCAGCAGCTTGGGACAGAGCTATGGCTACACCTTC. The V gene is TRBV5-1, the J gene TRBJ1-2, with D possibly matching TRBD1 (5 bases). From germline, CDR1 is SGHRS and CDR2 YFSETQ. CDR3 length equals 13 residues. The germline V and J ends were trimmed by 0 bases and 4 bases, with 7 bases remaining between them.

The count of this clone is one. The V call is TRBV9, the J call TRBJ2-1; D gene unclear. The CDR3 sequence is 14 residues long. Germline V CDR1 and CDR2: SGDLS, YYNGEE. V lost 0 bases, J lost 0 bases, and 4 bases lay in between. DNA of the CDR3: TGTGCCAGCAGCGTAGGGGGCTCCTACAATGAGCAGTTCTTC. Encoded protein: CASSVGGSYNEQFF.

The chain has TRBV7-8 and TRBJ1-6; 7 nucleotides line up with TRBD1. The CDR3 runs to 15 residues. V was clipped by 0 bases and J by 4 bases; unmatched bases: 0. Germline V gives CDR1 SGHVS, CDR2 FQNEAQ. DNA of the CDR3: TGTGCCAGCAGCTTAGCGGGACAGTATAATTCACCCCTCCACTTT. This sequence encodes CASSLAGQYNSPLHF. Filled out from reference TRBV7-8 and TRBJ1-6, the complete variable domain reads GAGVSQSPRYKVAKRGQDVALRCDPISGHVSLFWYQQALGQGPEFLTYFQNEAQLDKSGLPSDRFFAERPEGSVSTLKIQRTQQEDSAVYLCASSLAGQYNSPLHFGNGTRLTVT.

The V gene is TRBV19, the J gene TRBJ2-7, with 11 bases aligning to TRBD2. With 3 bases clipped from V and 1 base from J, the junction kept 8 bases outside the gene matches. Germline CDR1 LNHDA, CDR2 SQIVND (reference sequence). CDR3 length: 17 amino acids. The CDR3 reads CASSMRTSGGASYEQYF. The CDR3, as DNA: TGTGCCAGTAGTATGCGAACTAGCGGGGGTGCGTCCTACGAGCAGTACTTC.

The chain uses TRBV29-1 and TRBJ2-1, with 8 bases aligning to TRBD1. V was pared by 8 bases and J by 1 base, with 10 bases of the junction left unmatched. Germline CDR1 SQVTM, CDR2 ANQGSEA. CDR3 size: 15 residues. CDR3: CSSKGQAMSYNEQFF. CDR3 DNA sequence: TGCAGCAGCAAGGGACAGGCCATGTCCTACAATGAGCAGTTCTTC.

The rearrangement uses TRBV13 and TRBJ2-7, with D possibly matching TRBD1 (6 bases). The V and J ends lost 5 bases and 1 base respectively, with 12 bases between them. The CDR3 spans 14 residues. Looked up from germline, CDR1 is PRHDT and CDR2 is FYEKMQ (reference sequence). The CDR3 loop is CASSRGGRSYEQYF. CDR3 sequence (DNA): TGTGCCAGCAGCCGAGGGGGAAGATCCTACGAGCAGTACTTC. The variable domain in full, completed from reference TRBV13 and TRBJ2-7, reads AAGVIQSPRHLIKEKRETATLKCYPIPRHDTVYWYQQGPGQDPQFLISFYEKMQSDKGSIPDRFSAQQFSDYHSELNMSSLELGDSALYFCASSRGGRSYEQYFGPGTRLTVT.

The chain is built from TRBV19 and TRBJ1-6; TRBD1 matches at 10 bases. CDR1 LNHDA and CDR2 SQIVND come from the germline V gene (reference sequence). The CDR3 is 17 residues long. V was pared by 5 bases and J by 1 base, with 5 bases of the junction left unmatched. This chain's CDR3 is CASSAGTGASYNSPLHF. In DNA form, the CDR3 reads TGTGCCAGTAGTGCCGGGACAGGGGCGTCCTATAATTCACCCCTCCACTTT.

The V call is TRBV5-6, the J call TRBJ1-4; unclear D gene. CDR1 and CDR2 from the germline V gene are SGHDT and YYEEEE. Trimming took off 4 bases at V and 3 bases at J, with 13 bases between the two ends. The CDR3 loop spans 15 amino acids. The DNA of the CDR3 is TGTGCCAGCAGCCCTGGACGTGTGCCTAATGAAAAACTGTTTTTT. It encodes CASSPGRVPNEKLFF.

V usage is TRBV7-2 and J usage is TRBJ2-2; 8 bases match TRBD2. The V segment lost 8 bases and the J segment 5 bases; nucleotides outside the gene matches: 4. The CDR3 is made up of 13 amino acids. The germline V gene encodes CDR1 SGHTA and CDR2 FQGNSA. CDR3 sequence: CASGRGVTGELFF. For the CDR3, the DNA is TGTGCCAGCGGGCGGGGGGTGACCGGGGAGCTGTTTTTT.

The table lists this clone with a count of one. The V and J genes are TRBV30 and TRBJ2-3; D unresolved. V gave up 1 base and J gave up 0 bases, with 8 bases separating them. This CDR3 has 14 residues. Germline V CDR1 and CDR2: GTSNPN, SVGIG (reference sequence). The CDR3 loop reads CAWSEVQSTDTQYF. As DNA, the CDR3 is TGTGCCTGGAGTGAGGTCCAGAGCACAGATACGCAGTATTTT.

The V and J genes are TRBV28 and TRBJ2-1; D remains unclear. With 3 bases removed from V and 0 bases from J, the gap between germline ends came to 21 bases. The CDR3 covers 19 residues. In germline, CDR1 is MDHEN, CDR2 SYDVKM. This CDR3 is CASSFFQPSDLSSYNEQFF. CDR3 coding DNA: TGTGCCAGCAGTTTCTTCCAGCCATCAGACCTCAGCTCCTACAATGAGCAGTTCTTC.

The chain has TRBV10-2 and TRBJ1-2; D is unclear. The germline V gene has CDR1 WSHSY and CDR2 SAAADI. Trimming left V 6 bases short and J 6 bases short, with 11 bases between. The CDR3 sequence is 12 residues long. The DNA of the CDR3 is TGCGCCAGCAGGGGGTCGGGGAATGGCTACACCTTC. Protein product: CASRGSGNGYTF.